This T cell receptor (beta chain) came from a study of blood T cells in healthy people across ages. Notes on the study in general: Estimated diversity across one million T cells was deemed an underestimate.

V lost 9 bases and J lost 0, with 13 bases in between. The CDR3 is made up of 15 amino acids. Germline CDR1 reads KGHDR; CDR2 reads SFDVKD. Concerning this clonotype: Its antigen is unknown.

Each donor supplied ten milliliters of peripheral blood. Isolation per sample recovered at least 6 million PBMCs. Primed by a sample-barcoded 5' primer and a J-beta primer mix, a second PCR proceeded for 7 to 11 cycles. MiXCR was run by TCRdb on the 5' RACE reads, yielding one entry per CDR3 protein. Of 780,000 or so distinct CDR3 sequences in the sample, more than 20% were seen once. The data also belong to a second study, concerning T cells of mothers and their children. As that study records: Reverse transcription into cDNA received all extracted RNA, at about 1.4 ug per 15 ul.

This rearrangement joins TRBV24-1 to TRBJ2-2; tentatively, D is TRBD1 or TRBD2 (6 bases each). The TCR was taken from a boy aged 5-17 years in good health. The sequenced sample consisted of blood. The CDR3 sequence is CATGLRGANTGELFF. DNA for the CDR3: TGTGCCACCGGGTTGAGGGGGGCGAACACCGGGGAGCTGTTTTTT.